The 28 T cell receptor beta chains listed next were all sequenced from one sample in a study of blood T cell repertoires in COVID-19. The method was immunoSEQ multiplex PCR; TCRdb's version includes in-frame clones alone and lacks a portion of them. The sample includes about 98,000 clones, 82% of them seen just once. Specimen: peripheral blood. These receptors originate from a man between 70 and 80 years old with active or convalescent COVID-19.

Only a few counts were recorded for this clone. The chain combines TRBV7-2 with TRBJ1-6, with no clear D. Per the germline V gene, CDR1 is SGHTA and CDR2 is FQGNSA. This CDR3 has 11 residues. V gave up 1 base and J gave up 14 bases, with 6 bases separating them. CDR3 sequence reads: CASSLGVSLHF. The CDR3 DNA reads TGTGCCAGCAGCTTAGGAGTGTCCCTCCACTTT. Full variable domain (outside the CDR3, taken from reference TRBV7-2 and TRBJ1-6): GAGVSQSPSNKVTEKGKDVELRCDPISGHTALYWYRQSLGQGLEFLIYFQGNSAPDKSGLPSDRFSAERTGGSVSTLTIQRTQQEDSAVYLCASSLGVSLHFGNGTRLTVT.

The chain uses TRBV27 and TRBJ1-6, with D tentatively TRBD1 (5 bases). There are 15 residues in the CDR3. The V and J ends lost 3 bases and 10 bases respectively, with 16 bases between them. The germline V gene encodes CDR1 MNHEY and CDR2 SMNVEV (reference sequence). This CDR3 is CASSFGAVVVSPLHF. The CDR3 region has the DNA TGTGCCAGCAGTTTTGGGGCGGTGGTTGTATCACCCCTCCACTTT.

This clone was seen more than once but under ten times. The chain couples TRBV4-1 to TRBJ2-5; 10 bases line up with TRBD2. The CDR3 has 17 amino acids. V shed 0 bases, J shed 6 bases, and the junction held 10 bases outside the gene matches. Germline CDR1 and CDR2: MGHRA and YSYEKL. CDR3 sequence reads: CASSQDWPAGGQKTQYF. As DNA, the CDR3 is TGCGCCAGCAGCCAAGATTGGCCAGCGGGGGGGCAGAAGACCCAGTACTTC.

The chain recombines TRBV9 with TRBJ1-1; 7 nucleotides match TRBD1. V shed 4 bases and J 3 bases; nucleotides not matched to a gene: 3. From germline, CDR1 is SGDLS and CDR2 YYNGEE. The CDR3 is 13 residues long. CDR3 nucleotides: TGTGCCAGCAGCCTCAGGGGGTACACTGAAGCTTTCTTT. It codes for CASSLRGYTEAFF.

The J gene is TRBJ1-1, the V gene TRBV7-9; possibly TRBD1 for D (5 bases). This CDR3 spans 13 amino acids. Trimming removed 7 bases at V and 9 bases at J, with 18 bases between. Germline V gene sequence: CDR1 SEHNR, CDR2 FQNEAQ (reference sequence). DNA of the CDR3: TGTGCCAGCAAATTGGACAAGGGTAGCAAAGCTTTCTTT. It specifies CASKLDKGSKAFF.

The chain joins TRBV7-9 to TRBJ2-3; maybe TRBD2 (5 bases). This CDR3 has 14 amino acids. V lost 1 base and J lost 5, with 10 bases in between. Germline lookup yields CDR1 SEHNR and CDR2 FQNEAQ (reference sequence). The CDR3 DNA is TGTGCCAGCAGCTTAGGGACGGGAATAGATACGCAGTATTTT. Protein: CASSLGTGIDTQYF.

The CDR3 spells CASSYRSGYTF. CDR3 DNA: TGTGCCAGCAGTTATCGCAGTGGCTACACCTTC. The rearrangement uses TRBV6-2 or TRBV6-3 and TRBJ1-2; no reliable D call. V was cut by 3 bases and J by 7 bases, with 6 bases left in between. Germline CDR1 and CDR2: MNHEY and SVGEGT. CDR3 length equals 11 residues.

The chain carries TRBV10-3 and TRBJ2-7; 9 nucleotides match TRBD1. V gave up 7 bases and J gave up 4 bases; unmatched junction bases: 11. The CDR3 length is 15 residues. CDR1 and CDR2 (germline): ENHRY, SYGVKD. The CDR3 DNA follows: TGTGCCATCAAACCCGGGACAGGGACTTTGTACGAGCAGTACTTC. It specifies CAIKPGTGTLYEQYF.

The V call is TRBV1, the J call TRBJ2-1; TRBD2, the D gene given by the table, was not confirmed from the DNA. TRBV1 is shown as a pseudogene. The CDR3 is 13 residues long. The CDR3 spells CTRRTSGHNEQFF. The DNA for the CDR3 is TGCACCCGTCGGACTAGCGGACACAATGAGCAGTTCTTC.

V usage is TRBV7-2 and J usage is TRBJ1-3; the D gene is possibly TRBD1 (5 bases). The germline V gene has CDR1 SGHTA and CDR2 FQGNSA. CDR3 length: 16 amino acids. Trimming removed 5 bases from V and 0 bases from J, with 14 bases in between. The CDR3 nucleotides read TGTGCCAGCAGCCGGGGCGGGGGGACCTCTGGAAACACCATATATTTT. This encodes CASSRGGGTSGNTIYF.

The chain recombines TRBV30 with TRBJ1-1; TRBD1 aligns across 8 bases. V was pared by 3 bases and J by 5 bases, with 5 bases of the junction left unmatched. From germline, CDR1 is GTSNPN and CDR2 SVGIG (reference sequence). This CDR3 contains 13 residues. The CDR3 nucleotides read TGTGCCTGGAGCGGACAGGGTTGGACTGAAGCTTTCTTT. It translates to CAWSGQGWTEAFF.

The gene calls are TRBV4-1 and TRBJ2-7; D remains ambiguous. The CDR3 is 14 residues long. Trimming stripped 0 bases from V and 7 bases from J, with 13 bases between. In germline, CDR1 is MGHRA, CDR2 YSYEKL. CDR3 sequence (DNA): TGCGCCAGCAGCCAAGATTCACGGGTAAGGGAGCAGTACTTC. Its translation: CASSQDSRVREQYF.

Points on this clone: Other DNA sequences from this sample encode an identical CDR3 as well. The CDR3 DNA follows: TGCGCCAGCAGCTTAGGACAGGCACAAGAGACCCAGTACTTC. It codes for CASSLGQAQETQYF. The V call is TRBV5-1, the J call TRBJ2-5, with 7 positions matching TRBD1. V was clipped by 2 bases and J by 2 bases; unmatched bases: 3. CDR1 is SGHRS, CDR2 YFSETQ, per germline. This CDR3 is 14 amino acids long.

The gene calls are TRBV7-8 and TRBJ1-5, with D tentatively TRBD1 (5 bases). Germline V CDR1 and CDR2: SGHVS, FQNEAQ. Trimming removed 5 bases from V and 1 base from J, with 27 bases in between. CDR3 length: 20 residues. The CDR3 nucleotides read TGTGCCAGCAGCCACTTTAGGAGGGCCCGGGGCAGAGGAAGCAATCAGCCCCAGCATTTT. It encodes CASSHFRRARGRGSNQPQHF.

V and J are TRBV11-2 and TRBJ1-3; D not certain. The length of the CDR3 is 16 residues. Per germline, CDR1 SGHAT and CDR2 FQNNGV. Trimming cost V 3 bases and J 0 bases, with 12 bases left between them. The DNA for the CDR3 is TGTGCCAGCAGCTTGGGAGCTTACAGCTCTGGAAACACCATATATTTT. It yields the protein CASSLGAYSSGNTIYF.

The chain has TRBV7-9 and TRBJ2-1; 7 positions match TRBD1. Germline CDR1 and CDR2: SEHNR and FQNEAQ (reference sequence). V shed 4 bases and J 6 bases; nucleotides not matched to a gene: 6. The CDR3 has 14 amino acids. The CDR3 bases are TGTGCCAGCAGCTCCTGGACAGGAACCAATGAGCAGTTCTTC. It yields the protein CASSSWTGTNEQFF. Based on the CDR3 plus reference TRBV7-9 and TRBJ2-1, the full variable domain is DTGVSQNPRHKITKRGQNVTFRCDPISEHNRLYWYRQTLGQGPEFLTYFQNEAQLEKSRLLSDRFSAERPKGSFSTLEIQRTEQGDSAMYLCASSSWTGTNEQFFGPGTRLTVL.

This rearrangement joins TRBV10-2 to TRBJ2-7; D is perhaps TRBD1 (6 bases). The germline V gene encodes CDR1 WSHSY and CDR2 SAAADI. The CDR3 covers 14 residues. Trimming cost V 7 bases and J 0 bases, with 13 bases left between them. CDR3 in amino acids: CASTVDRSSYEQYF. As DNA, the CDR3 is TGCGCCAGCACCGTAGACAGGAGCTCCTACGAGCAGTACTTC.

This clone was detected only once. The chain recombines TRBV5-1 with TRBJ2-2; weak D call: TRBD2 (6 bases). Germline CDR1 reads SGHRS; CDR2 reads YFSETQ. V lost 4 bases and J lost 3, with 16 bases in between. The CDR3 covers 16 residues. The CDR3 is CASSLDRGMDTGELFF. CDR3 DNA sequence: TGCGCCAGCAGCCTAGACCGGGGGATGGACACCGGGGAGCTGTTTTTT. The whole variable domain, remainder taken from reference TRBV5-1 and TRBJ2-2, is KAGVTQTPRYLIKTRGQQVTLSCSPISGHRSVSWYQQTPGQGLQFLFEYFSETQRNKGNFPGRFSGRQFSNSRSEMNVSTLELGDSALYLCASSLDRGMDTGELFFGEGSRLTVL.

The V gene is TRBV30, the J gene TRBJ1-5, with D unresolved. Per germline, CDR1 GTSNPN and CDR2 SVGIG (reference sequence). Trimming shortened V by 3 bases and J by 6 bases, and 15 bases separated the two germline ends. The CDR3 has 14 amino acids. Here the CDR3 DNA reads TGTGCCTGGAGGAGTCAAGGAGGAAGTCAGCCCCAGCATTTT. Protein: CAWRSQGGSQPQHF.

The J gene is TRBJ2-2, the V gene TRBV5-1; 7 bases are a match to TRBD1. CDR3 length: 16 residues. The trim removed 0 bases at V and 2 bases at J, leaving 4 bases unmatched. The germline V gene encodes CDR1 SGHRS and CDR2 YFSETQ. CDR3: CASSLAAGGNTGELFF. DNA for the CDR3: TGCGCCAGCAGCTTGGCCGCAGGGGGAAACACCGGGGAGCTGTTTTTT.

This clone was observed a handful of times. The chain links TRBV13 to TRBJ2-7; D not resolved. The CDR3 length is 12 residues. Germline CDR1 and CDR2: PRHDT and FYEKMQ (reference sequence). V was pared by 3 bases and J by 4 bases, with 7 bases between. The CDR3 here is CASSFMRYEQYF. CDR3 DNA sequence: TGTGCCAGCAGCTTTATGAGGTACGAGCAGTACTTC.

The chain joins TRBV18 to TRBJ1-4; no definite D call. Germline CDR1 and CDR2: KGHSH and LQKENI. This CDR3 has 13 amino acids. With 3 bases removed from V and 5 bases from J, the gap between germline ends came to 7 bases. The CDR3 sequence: CASSPSLNEKLFF. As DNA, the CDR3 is TGTGCCAGCTCACCTTCCCTCAATGAAAAACTGTTTTTT.

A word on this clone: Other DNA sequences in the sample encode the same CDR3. The CDR3 region is CASSLEAGNYGYTF. As DNA, the CDR3 is TGTGCCAGCAGCTTGGAGGCGGGTAACTATGGCTACACCTTC. The chain is built from TRBV5-4 and TRBJ1-2; D remains ambiguous. Looked up from germline, CDR1 is SGHNT and CDR2 is YYREEE (reference sequence). V was cut by 0 bases and J by 1 base, with 7 bases left in between. The length of the CDR3 is 14 residues.

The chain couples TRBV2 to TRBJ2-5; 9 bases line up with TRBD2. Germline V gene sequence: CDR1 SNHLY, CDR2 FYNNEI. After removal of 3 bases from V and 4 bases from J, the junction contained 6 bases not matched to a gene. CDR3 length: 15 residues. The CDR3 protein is CASSDGLAGPETQYF. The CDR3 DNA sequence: TGTGCCAGCAGTGACGGGCTAGCGGGGCCAGAGACCCAGTACTTC.

The CDR3 loop reads CASSEGGQATDTQYF. The CDR3 nucleotides are TGCGCCAGCAGTGAGGGGGGACAGGCGACAGATACGCAGTATTTT. The chain uses TRBV10-1 and TRBJ2-3; 8 positions match TRBD1. The CDR3 has 15 amino acids. In germline, CDR1 is WNHNN, CDR2 SYGVQD (reference sequence). Trimming at V came to 2 bases and at J to 3 bases, leaving 4 bases not matched to a gene.

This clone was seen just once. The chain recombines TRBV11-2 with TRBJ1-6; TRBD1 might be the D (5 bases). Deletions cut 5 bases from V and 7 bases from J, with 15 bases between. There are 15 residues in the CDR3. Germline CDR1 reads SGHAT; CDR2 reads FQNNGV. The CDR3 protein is CASSQTGVRNSPLHF. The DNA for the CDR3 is TGTGCCAGCAGCCAGACGGGGGTCCGGAATTCACCCCTCCACTTT. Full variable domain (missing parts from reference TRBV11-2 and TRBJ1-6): EAGVAQSPRYKIIEKRQSVAFWCNPISGHATLYWYQQILGQGPKLLIQFQNNGVVDDSQLPKDRFSAERLKGVDSTLKIQPAKLEDSAVYLCASSQTGVRNSPLHFGNGTRLTVT.

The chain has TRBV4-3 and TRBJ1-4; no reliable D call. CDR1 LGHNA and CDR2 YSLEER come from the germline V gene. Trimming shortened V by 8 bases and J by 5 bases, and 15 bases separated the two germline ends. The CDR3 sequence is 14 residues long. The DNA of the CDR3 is TGCGCCAGCGGGCGGGGAGTTAGAAATGAAAAACTGTTTTTT. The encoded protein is CASGRGVRNEKLFF.

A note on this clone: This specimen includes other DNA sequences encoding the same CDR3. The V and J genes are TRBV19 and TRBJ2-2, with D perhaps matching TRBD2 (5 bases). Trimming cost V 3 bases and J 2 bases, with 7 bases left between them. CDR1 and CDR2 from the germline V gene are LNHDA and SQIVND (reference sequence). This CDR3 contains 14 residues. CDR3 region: CASSIRGNTGELFF. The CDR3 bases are TGTGCCAGTAGTATCCGGGGAAACACCGGGGAGCTGTTTTTT.